The entry below gives a single TCR beta chain sequence along with its context. Its antigen is not identified. This sample is part of a study of post-analysis software for immune sequencing data. This CDR3 contains 13 residues. V lost 7 bases, J lost 1 base, and 4 bases stayed unmatched. Prepared TCR beta cDNA libraries contained unique molecular identifiers. MiXCR was run by TCRdb on the PCR reads, yielding one entry per CDR3 protein. This table holds some 690,000 distinct CDR3 sequences, more than 50% found once. Study-level results: In patients, about five TRBV segments were more frequent than in controls, with TRBV5-6, TRBV5-1 and TRBV20-1 among them.

The receptor was isolated from a girl aged 2-10 years with multiple sclerosis. The V and J genes are TRBV12-3 or TRBV12-4 and TRBJ2-7, with 7 nucleotides matching TRBD2. Sequencing input: blood. CDR3 in DNA: TGTGCCAGCACTTCAGCGGGGTCCTACGAGCAGTACTTC. It translates to CASTSAGSYEQYF.